The 6 T cell receptor beta chains below were found in one sample sequenced in a study of CDR3 diversity in severe acne. TCRdb reprocessed the PCR reads via MiXCR and lists one record per CDR3 protein. The sample has some 85,000 distinct CDR3 sequences, roughly 49% seen once; the top ten hold roughly 10%. Sequencing used blood. Receptors originate from a male donor with severe acne vulgaris.

The gene calls are TRBV12-3 or TRBV12-4 and TRBJ2-7; TRBD2 matches 8 bases. The CDR3 has 14 amino acids. V trimming: 2 bases; J trimming: 6 bases; junction bases outside the gene matches: 6. The CDR3: CASSLPGGTTEQYF. CDR3 bases: TGTGCCAGCAGTTTACCGGGAGGGACAACCGAGCAGTACTTC.

The rearrangement uses TRBV27 and TRBJ1-5, with D tentatively TRBD1 (5 bases). The CDR3 runs to 15 residues. V shed 0 bases and J shed 5 bases, with 11 bases lying between them. CDR1 is MNHEY, CDR2 SMNVEV, per germline (reference sequence). The CDR3 DNA reads TGTGCCAGCAGTTTATCGTCGGGGGTGGATCAGCCCCAGCATTTT. As protein: CASSLSSGVDQPQHF.

The chain uses TRBV7-9 and TRBJ1-1, with no clear D. This CDR3 comprises 15 residues. Germline V gives CDR1 SEHNR, CDR2 FQNEAQ (reference sequence). V lost 5 bases and J 0 bases, leaving 13 bases between the germline ends. The DNA for the CDR3 is TGTGCCAGCAGCCCTACTCCGGGAGTGAACACTGAAGCTTTCTTT. Translation gives CASSPTPGVNTEAFF.

V is TRBV5-1 and J is TRBJ1-1, with 7 bases matching TRBD1. Germline V lookup: CDR1 SGHRS, CDR2 YFSETQ. This CDR3 has 15 residues. The V gene end was trimmed by 0 bases and the J gene end by 5 bases; junction bases not matched to a gene: 7. The CDR3 protein is CASSLGDSMWTEAFF. DNA for the CDR3: TGCGCCAGCAGCTTGGGGGACAGCATGTGGACTGAAGCTTTCTTT.

A note on this clonotype: A much larger clone is a single base away; this may be a read error. The chain couples TRBV5-5 to TRBJ1-6, with D unresolved. The CDR3 length is 12 residues. Germline V gene sequence: CDR1 SGHKS, CDR2 YYEKEE (reference sequence). Here the CDR3 reads CASSLLDSPHHF. CDR3 coding DNA: TGTGCCAGCAGCTTGCTCGATTCACCCCACCACTTT.

There are a few counts of this clonotype. The chain is built from TRBV15 and TRBJ1-5; no clear D. The V end was cut by 1 base, the J end by 0 bases, with 7 bases between. Germline V gives CDR1 LNHNV, CDR2 YYDKDF (reference sequence). This CDR3 has 15 residues. This chain's CDR3 is CATSRGRDSNQPQHF. DNA of the CDR3: TGTGCCACCAGCAGAGGCAGAGATAGCAATCAGCCCCAGCATTTT.